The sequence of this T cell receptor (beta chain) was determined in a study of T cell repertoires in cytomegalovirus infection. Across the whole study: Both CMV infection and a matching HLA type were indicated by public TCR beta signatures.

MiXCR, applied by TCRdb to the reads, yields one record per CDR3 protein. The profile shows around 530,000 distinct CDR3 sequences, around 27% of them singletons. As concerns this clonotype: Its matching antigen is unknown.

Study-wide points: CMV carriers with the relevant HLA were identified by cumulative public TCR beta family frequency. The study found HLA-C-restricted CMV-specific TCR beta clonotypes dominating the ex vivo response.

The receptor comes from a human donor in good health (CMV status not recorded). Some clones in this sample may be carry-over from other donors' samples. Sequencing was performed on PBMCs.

CDR3 residues: CASSLNGLASNEQFF. The CDR3 DNA reads TGTGCCAGCAGCTTAAATGGGCTAGCTAGCAATGAGCAGTTCTTC. The chain joins TRBV7-2 to TRBJ2-1; perhaps TRBD2 as D (5 bases). V lost 2 bases, J lost 6 bases, and 14 bases lay in between. The CDR3 has 15 amino acids. Germline V gene lookup returns CDR1 SGHTA and CDR2 FQGNSA.